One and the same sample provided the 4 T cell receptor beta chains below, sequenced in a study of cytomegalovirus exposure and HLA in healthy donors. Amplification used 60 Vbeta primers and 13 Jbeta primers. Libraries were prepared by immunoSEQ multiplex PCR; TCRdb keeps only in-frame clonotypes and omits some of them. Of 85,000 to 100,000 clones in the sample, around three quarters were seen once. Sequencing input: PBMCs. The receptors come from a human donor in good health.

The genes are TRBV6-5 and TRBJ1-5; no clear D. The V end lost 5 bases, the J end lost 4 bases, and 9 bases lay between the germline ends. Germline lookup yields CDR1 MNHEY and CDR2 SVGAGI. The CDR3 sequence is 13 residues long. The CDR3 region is CASSPRENQPQHF. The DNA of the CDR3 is TGTGCCAGCAGTCCTCGGGAGAATCAGCCCCAGCATTTT.

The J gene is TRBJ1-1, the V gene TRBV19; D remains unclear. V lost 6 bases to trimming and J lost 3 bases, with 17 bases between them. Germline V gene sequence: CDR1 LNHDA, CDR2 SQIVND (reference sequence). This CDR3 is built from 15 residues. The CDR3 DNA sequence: TGTGCCAGTAGGACTACAGACTTTTTCCACACTGAAGCTTTCTTT. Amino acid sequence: CASRTTDFFHTEAFF.

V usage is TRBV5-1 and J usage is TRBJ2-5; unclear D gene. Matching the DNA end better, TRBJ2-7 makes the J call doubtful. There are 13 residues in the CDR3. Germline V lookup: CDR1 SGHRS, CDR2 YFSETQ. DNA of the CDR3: TGCGCCAGCAGCTTGGACAGATCCTACGAGCAGTACTTC. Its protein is CASSLDRSYEQYF.

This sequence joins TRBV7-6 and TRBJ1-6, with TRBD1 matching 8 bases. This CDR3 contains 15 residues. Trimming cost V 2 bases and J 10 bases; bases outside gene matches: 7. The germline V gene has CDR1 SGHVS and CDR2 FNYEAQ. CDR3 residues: CASSLSEAGGSPLHF. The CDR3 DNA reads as TGTGCCAGCAGCTTATCTGAGGCAGGGGGCTCACCCCTCCACTTT.